This T cell receptor (beta chain) was observed in a study of beta chain features in type 1 diabetes. The wider study: Patients and healthy donors were similar in age, gender and cell yields. General study points: In comparison with healthy donors, patients had naive, central memory and Treg TCRB repertoires that appeared more similar. TCRB CDR3 length was moderately but significantly reduced in all four CD4+ subsets of Type 1 diabetes patients.

To note about this clone: The antigen is unknown. The sample has other DNA sequences that encode this CDR3 too.

Sequenced material consisted of expressed TCRB transcripts (all of the isolated RNA was reverse transcribed). Repertoires were generated with immunoSEQ multiplex PCR, while TCRdb's copy carries only in-frame clones and drops some. The sample has about 930,000 clones; 17% are singletons. The sequenced sample consisted of naive CD4+ T cells from blood. This clonotype was obtained from a woman under 30 in good health.

This chain's CDR3 is CASSWGLAGTDTQYF. The DNA of the CDR3 is TGTGCCAGCAGTTGGGGACTAGCGGGAACAGATACGCAGTATTTT. This chain links TRBV7-2 with TRBJ2-3; 13 bases align to TRBD2. This CDR3 spans 15 amino acids. The junction had 3 bases not matched to a gene; V was cut back by 6 bases and J by 3 bases. CDR1 is SGHTA, CDR2 FQGNSA, per germline. The variable domain in full, with the rest retrieved from reference TRBV7-2 and TRBJ2-3, is GAGVSQSPSNKVTEKGKDVELRCDPISGHTALYWYRQSLGQGLEFLIYFQGNSAPDKSGLPSDRFSAERTGGSVSTLTIQRTQQEDSAVYLCASSWGLAGTDTQYFGPGTRLTVL.